This T cell receptor (beta chain) appears in the sequencing data of a study of somatic mutations in cytotoxic T cells in rheumatoid arthritis. Some clones are missing from TCRdb's copy, which holds only in-frame ones; the method was immunoSEQ multiplex PCR. The sample yields more than 15,000 clones, 70% to 80% seen once. Trimming left V 0 bases short and J 7 bases short, with 13 bases between. CDR3 length: 15 amino acids. Germline CDR1 reads MNHNY; CDR2 reads SVGAGI (reference sequence). The origin of this receptor is a man aged 55 to 70 in good health. The material sequenced was CD8+ T cells sorted from blood. The V and J genes are TRBV6-6 and TRBJ2-1, with D perhaps matching TRBD2 (6 bases). The CDR3 sequence is CASSYSASEGNEQFF. The CDR3 DNA reads TGTGCCAGCAGTTACTCGGCTAGCGAGGGGAATGAGCAGTTCTTC.